The source of this TCR beta chain is a study of vaccination and CD4 T cells after COVID-19 (dated by TCRdb to 2022 to 2024). Regarding the research as a whole: The convalescent cohort comprised six males and four females, including two Hispanic individuals, seven Caucasians, two Asians and one multiracial person. Participants got two doses of the Pfizer-BioNTech BNT162b2 vaccine (n=8) or two doses of the Moderna mRNA-1273 vaccine (n=2). Post-COVID blood samples from convalescent patients were collected a median of around 100 days after diagnosis, with a range of roughly 35 to 161 days. Post-vaccine blood samples were collected a median of around 70 days after the second vaccine dose, ranging from about 13 to 241 days. Overlapping spike peptide pools from SARS-CoV-2 and from the common cold coronaviruses HCoV-NL63, HCoV-OC43 and HCoV-229E were used as culture stimuli. Control cultures received a CEFX viral epitope pool as the positive control, an HIV-1 Nef peptide pool as the negative control, or no peptide. The spike-specific CD4+ TCR repertoire was compared before and after mRNA vaccination in about nine COVID-19 convalescent patients and a few infection-naive healthy vaccine recipients. An earlier paper using these donors assessed, at the TCR clonotype level, memory CD4+ T cell crossreactivity between SARS-CoV-2 and common cold coronavirus spike proteins.

General study outcomes and caveats: Of the vaccine-specific clones found in convalescent patients, nearly all (304 of 307) were mono-reactive for SARS-CoV-2 spike instead of being cross-reactive with common cold coronaviruses. Relatively few convalescent patients were included in the study, and early timepoints after natural infection were not analyzed. In convalescent patients, a median around 83% of post-vaccine SARS-CoV-2-reactive clones were detected only after vaccination, and vaccine-specific priming was suggested by this finding. The median number of SARS-CoV-2-reactive clonotypes rose from about 19 after infection to about 40 after vaccination, but the change was not significant.

From the cysteine up to the phenylalanine, the CDR3 has a length of 13 residues. The kept DNA is CDR3 alone, 39 bases in frame from the first base. V is shortened by 5 bases, J by 4 bases, and the region joining them spans 14 bases. CDR1 and CDR2 were assigned from the germline V gene (reference sequence) as DFQATT and SNEGSKA. This clonotype has just a few counts. Its target antigen remains unknown. Base qualities are not recorded, but no much larger clone differs from it by a single base. Reading the label with the study, this specimen's treatment or condition is: approximately 11-day PBMC culture with coronavirus spike peptide pools or control peptides (ViraFEST assay). CD4+ T cells from unexposed donors were collected before the COVID-19 pandemic (2011-2018). The ViraFEST assay, used in the study, expanded antigen-specific T cells with peptide pools and then identified the expanded clonotypes through TCR sequencing. PBMCs were cultured at about 2 million per well in IMDM supplemented with approximately 5% human AB serum and around 9.5 IU/ml IL-2, with about 10 ug/ml peptide pools added. On days 3 and 7, half of the culture medium was replaced with fresh IL-2-containing medium. After less than twelve days of culture, CD4+ T cells were isolated by negative selection with the EasySep CD4+ T cell isolation kit. As cell numbers permitted, CD4+ T cells from unexposed donors were tested for reactivity to SARS-CoV-2 S and N and to four common cold coronavirus spike pools. PBMCs were separated from whole blood using Ficoll-Paque Plus gradient centrifugation and then either used fresh or cryopreserved at -140C. In general, triplicate wells were set up for every culture condition. Leukapheresis product for the unexposed donors was purchased commercially.

Library preparation used PCR. DNA from cultured CD4+ T cells underwent TCR sequencing with the Oncomine TCR Beta short-read assay at the Johns Hopkins FTIC core. The QIAamp micro DNA kit was used to extract genomic DNA from the cultured CD4+ T cells. The Oncomine TCR Beta libraries from cultured CD4+ T cells were pooled using unique dual indexes and then sequenced on an Illumina iSeq 100. Turning to the authors' computational methods: Non-productive sequences were filtered out, and CDR3s that did not start with C, did not end with F or W, or were shorter than 7 amino acids were discarded. The MANAFEST web application was used to identify antigen-specific clonotypes by comparing peptide-stimulated wells against reference wells and other culture wells. An FDR below 0.05, an odds ratio above 5, and a productive frequency above 0.1% in at least two of three replicate wells were required for clones to be considered positive. A clonotype was classed as cross-reactive if the clonotype showed significant expansion both in SARS-CoV-2 spike wells and in at least one common cold coronavirus spike condition. Using R version 3.6.1, CDR3 homology was evaluated through Levenshtein distances (stringdist) along with unrooted phylogenetic trees (ape). TCRdb ran its own pipeline on the public reads, namely fastp trimming at Q25 and MiXCR clone calling, and kept in-frame beta chains. Each entry is one CDR3 protein sequence, shown with its most common DNA and genes. TCRdb's processing, not the authors' own work, is the source of the V and J calls. For this sample the table gives 6,500 to 7,500 distinct CDR3 sequences, of which around a third were detected only once. 29% of the sample rests with the top ten.

This TCR was recovered from a human donor in good health. Recombination linked TRBV20-1 to TRBJ1-1, and possibly TRBD1, on 6 matching bases. Sequencing was performed on CD4+ T cells from blood, cultured in vitro. The bases read TGCAGTGCTCCCCCCCAGGGGTTCACTGAAGCTTTCTTT. This translates into CSAPPQGFTEAFF.